This T cell receptor (beta chain) appears in the sequencing data of a study of T cells in Graves' hyperthyroidism and ophthalmopathy. Notes on the study in general: Expanded thyroid clonotypes (above 0.001) were mostly also found in blood.

RNA transcripts yielded amplified TCR beta CDR3 regions. A first-round RT-PCR of the TCR CDR3 used the HTBI primer set. TCRdb ran MiXCR on the multiplex PCR reads and lists one entry per CDR3 protein. This sample yields 700,000 or so distinct CDR3 sequences, of which around 15% are seen a single time; over 7.5% belongs to the top ten. This clonotype was counted between two and nine times. Its antigen remains unidentified. Participants, patients aged 18 to 65, had newly diagnosed hyperthyroidism with a duration under 2 months. Using 9.5 to 10 ml of fresh peripheral blood, PBMCs were prepared. The receptor was isolated from a man aged 18 to 30 with Graves' hyperthyroidism. The sample taken for sequencing was blood.

The CDR3 is CASSGKSPGGSYEQYF. The CDR3 bases are TGTGCCAGTAGTGGCAAATCACCAGGGGGATCCTACGAGCAGTACTTC. This chain links TRBV19 with TRBJ2-7; TRBD1 aligns across 7 bases. The CDR3 covers 16 residues. V was pared by 5 bases and J by 1 base, with 11 bases of the junction left unmatched. The germline V gene encodes CDR1 LNHDA and CDR2 SQIVND (reference sequence).